This is a list of T cell receptor beta chains from one sample in a study of vaccination effects on CD4 cells after COVID-19. Their target antigens are unknown. Libraries were prepared by immunoSEQ multiplex PCR; TCRdb keeps only in-frame clonotypes and omits some of them. Of around 63,000 clones in the sample, around three quarters were seen once. Sequencing used CD4+ T cells from PBMCs cultured with HCoV-OC43 spike peptides, obtained before COVID-19 vaccination. These receptors were collected from a human donor who received a COVID-19 vaccine. CDR3s include the opening cysteine and the closing phenylalanine or tryptophan. A D gene is named only where the DNA matches it firmly. Some rows mark clone size as missing; the rest say once, few, many or name a class of expanded clone.

CDR3 | DNA | size | J | D | V
CASSLPGGASSGNTIYF | TGTGCCAGCAGCCTACCTGGGGGGGCGAGCTCTGGAAACACCATATATTTT | - | TRBJ1-3 | - | TRBV11-2
CASSGRTGELFF | TGTGCCAGCAGTGGTAGGACCGGGGAGCTGTTTTTT | - | TRBJ2-2 | - | TRBV2
CAWSYGQVNNEQFF | TGTGCCTGGAGTTACGGCCAAGTCAACAATGAGCAGTTCTTC | - | TRBJ2-1 | - | TRBV30
CASSSTFTTGHINYGYTF | TGTGCCAGCAGCTCGACCTTTACTACGGGACACATTAACTATGGCTACACCTTC | - | TRBJ1-2 | - | TRBV7-2
CASSITGQGTGNTIYF | TGTGCCAGTAGTATCACAGGACAGGGAACTGGAAACACCATATATTTT | once | TRBJ1-3 | TRBD1 | TRBV19
CASSLTDPNSPLHF | TGTGCCAGCAGCTTAACAGACCCGAATTCACCCCTCCACTTT | once | TRBJ1-6 | - | TRBV7-3
CASSQDLRVGAFF | TGCGCCAGCAGCCAAGATCTGAGGGTTGGAGCTTTCTTT | - | TRBJ1-1 | - | TRBV4-1
CASSQSTGTVKSPLHF | TGCGCCAGCAGCCAATCTACCGGGACAGTCAAATCACCCCTCCACTTT | few | TRBJ1-6 | TRBD1 | TRBV4-1
CSVYLSGEANYGYTF | TGCAGCGTTTATCTGTCGGGGGAAGCTAACTATGGCTACACCTTC | - | TRBJ1-2 | - | TRBV29-1
CASSPEGSVEQFF | TGCGCCAGCAGCCCGGAGGGGTCAGTTGAGCAGTTCTTC | once | TRBJ2-1 | - | TRBV5-1
CASRGTGPNTEAFF | TGCGCCAGCAGAGGGACAGGCCCGAACACTGAAGCTTTCTTT | few | TRBJ1-1 | TRBD1 | TRBV5-1
CASSLQLPGNSPLHF | TGTGCCAGCAGTTTACAGCTTCCGGGGAATTCACCCCTCCACTTT | - | TRBJ1-6 | - | TRBV6-5
CASSPPPRDRDYGYTF | TGTGCCAGCTCACCCCCCCCGCGGGACAGGGATTATGGCTACACCTTC | - | TRBJ1-2 | TRBD1 | TRBV18
CASSVGQDRTLSGNTIYF | TGTGCCAGCAGCGTAGGGCAGGACCGAACCCTCTCTGGAAACACCATATATTTT | - | TRBJ1-3 | - | TRBV9
CASSVVGGGTEQFF | TGTGCCAGCAGCGTAGTGGGGGGTGGAACGGAGCAGTTCTTC | - | TRBJ2-1 | - | TRBV9
CASSQDLGGLYNEQFF | TGTGCCAGCAGCCAAGATCTGGGGGGGCTCTACAATGAGCAGTTCTTC | - | TRBJ2-1 | - | TRBV3-1/TRBV3-2
CASSLARAGGSTDTQYF | TGCGCCAGCAGCTTGGCCCGGGCAGGGGGGAGCACAGATACGCAGTATTTT | - | TRBJ2-3 | - | TRBV5-1
CASSDRDRVIETQYF | TGTGCCAGCAGTGATCGGGACAGGGTTATTGAGACCCAGTACTTC | - | TRBJ2-5 | TRBD1 | TRBV25-1
CAWTRVGEKLFF | TGTGCCTGGACCAGGGTGGGCGAAAAACTGTTTTTT | - | TRBJ1-4 | - | TRBV30
CASSIVGQANNQPQHF | TGTGCCAGTAGTATAGTGGGACAGGCTAACAATCAGCCCCAGCATTTT | few | TRBJ1-5 | TRBD1 | TRBV19
CASSRIAGTYQETQYF | TGTGCCAGCAGCCGAATAGCGGGAACATACCAAGAGACCCAGTACTTC | - | TRBJ2-5 | TRBD2 | TRBV7-9
CASSLKGANVLTF | TGTGCCAGCAGCTTGAAAGGGGCCAACGTCCTGACTTTC | - | TRBJ2-6 | - | TRBV5-4
CASSLTSGGPSGELFF | TGCGCCAGCAGCCTGACTAGCGGGGGGCCTTCCGGGGAGCTGTTTTTT | - | TRBJ2-2 | TRBD2 | TRBV5-1
CASSRGQGYGYTF | TGTGCCAGCAGCCGGGGACAGGGGTATGGCTACACCTTC | - | TRBJ1-2 | TRBD1 | TRBV6-6
CASSPPGSATDTQYF | TGTGCCAGCAGCCCCCCGGGTTCGGCCACAGATACGCAGTATTTT | - | TRBJ2-3 | - | TRBV7-2
CARTPGQGGQPQHF | TGTGCCAGAACTCCGGGACAGGGTGGGCAGCCCCAGCATTTT | few | TRBJ1-5 | TRBD1 | TRBV6-5
CASSLGGGPANSPLHF | TGTGCCAGCAGCTTAGGGGGGGGCCCGGCCAATTCACCCCTCCACTTT | once | TRBJ1-6 | - | TRBV7-9
CASSAATGQPQHF | TGTGCCAGCTCAGCCGCGACGGGTCAGCCCCAGCATTTT | - | TRBJ1-5 | - | TRBV18
CASSLIGTGSVSTEAFF | TGCGCCAGCAGCTTGATAGGGACAGGCTCGGTTTCCACTGAAGCTTTCTTT | once | TRBJ1-1 | TRBD1 | TRBV5-1
CASSIGAGMNTEAFF | TGTGCCAGTAGTATAGGGGCAGGGATGAACACTGAAGCTTTCTTT | - | TRBJ1-1 | - | TRBV19
CASSQWPDGIHF | TGCGCCAGCAGTCAATGGCCGGACGGGATCCACTTT | - | TRBJ1-6 | - | TRBV23-1
CSVETLRAGFPDTQYF | TGCAGCGTTGAAACACTCCGGGCGGGGTTTCCAGATACGCAGTATTTT | once | TRBJ2-3 | - | TRBV29-1
CASISSGTGAKLFF | TGTGCCAGTATCTCATCGGGGACAGGGGCAAAACTGTTTTTT | - | TRBJ1-4 | TRBD1 | TRBV19
CAWSDGDQPQHF | TGTGCCTGGAGTGACGGAGACCAGCCCCAGCATTTT | - | TRBJ1-5 | - | TRBV30
CASSLGFSGLAGEETQYF | TGTGCCAGCAGCTTAGGGTTTTCAGGACTAGCGGGGGAAGAGACCCAGTACTTC | - | TRBJ2-5 | TRBD2 | TRBV7-3
CASSGQGMGEQFF | TGTGCCAGCAGTGGACAGGGTATGGGAGAGCAGTTCTTC | - | TRBJ2-1 | TRBD1 | TRBV2
CASSQLLAGGGDTQYF | TGTGCCAGCAGCCAACTACTAGCGGGGGGTGGGGATACGCAGTATTTT | - | TRBJ2-3 | TRBD2 | TRBV3-1/TRBV3-2
CASSIYGVGGNTEAFF | TGTGCCAGTAGTATTTATGGCGTGGGGGGTAACACTGAAGCTTTCTTT | - | TRBJ1-1 | - | TRBV19
CASTVPGQGDQPQHF | TGTGCCAGCACTGTCCCGGGACAGGGCGATCAGCCCCAGCATTTT | - | TRBJ1-5 | TRBD1 | TRBV2
CASSLAGLNNEQFF | TGCGCCAGCAGCCTAGCCGGGCTAAACAATGAGCAGTTCTTC | - | TRBJ2-1 | - | TRBV5-1
CASNRLAGVPDTQYF | TGTGCCAGCAACCGACTAGCGGGGGTACCAGATACGCAGTATTTT | - | TRBJ2-3 | TRBD2 | TRBV7-6
CATSRAHQETQYF | TGTGCCACCAGCAGAGCACACCAAGAGACCCAGTACTTC | - | TRBJ2-5 | - | TRBV15